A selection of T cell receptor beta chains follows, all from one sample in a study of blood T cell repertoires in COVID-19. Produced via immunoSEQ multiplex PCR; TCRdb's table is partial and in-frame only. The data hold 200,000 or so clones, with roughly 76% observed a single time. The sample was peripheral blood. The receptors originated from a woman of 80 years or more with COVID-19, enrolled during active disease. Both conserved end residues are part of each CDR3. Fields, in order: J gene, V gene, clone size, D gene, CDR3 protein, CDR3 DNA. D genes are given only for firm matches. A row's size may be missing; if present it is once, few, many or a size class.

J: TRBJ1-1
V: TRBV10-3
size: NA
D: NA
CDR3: CAISEEGVDTEAFF
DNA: TGTGCCATCAGTGAAGAGGGAGTTGACACTGAAGCTTTCTTT

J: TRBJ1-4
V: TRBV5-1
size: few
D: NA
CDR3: CASSLRGGLEKLFF
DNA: TGCGCCAGCAGCTTGCGCGGGGGGTTGGAAAAACTGTTTTTT

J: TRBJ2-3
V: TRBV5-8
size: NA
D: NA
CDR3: CASSLLVKGPDTQYF
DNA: TGTGCCAGCAGCCTACTAGTTAAGGGCCCAGATACGCAGTATTTT

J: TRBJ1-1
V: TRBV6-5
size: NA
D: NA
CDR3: CASSYPFPGAEAFF
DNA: TGTGCCAGCAGTTACCCCTTTCCGGGAGCTGAAGCTTTCTTT

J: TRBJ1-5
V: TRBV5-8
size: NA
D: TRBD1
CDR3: CASSFRTGYNQPQHF
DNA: TGTGCCAGCAGCTTTCGGACAGGGTATAATCAGCCCCAGCATTTT

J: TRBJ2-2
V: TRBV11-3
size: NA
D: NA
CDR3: CASSLGRHQTANTGELFF
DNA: TGTGCCAGCAGCTTAGGGCGACACCAGACCGCGAACACCGGGGAGCTGTTTTTT

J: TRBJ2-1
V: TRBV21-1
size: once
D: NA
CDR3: CASSKESAGAWSGEQFF
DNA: TGTGCCAGCAGCAAAGAATCGGCGGGGGCCTGGTCCGGTGAGCAGTTCTTC

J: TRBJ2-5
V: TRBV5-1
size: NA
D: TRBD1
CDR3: CASSSPTGARETQYF
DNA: TGCGCCAGCAGCTCTCCCACAGGGGCGAGGGAGACCCAGTACTTC

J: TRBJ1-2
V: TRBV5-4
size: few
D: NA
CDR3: CASSRGGGRDVYGYTF
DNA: TGTGCCAGCAGCCGAGGGGGGGGCAGAGACGTTTATGGCTACACCTTC

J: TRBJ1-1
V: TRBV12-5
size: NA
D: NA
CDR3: CASGLRGGSTEAFF
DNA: TGTGCTAGTGGTTTGCGGGGAGGGAGCACTGAAGCTTTCTTT

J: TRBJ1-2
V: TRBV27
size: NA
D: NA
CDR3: CASSFPEGAGYTF
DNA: TGTGCCAGCAGTTTCCCAGAGGGCGCTGGCTACACCTTC

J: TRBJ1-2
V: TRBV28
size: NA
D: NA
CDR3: CASSLRWENGYTF
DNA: TGTGCCAGCAGTTTACGCTGGGAGAATGGCTACACCTTC

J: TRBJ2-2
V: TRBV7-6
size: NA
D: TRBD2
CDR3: CASSSAGGHTGELFF
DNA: TGTGCCAGCAGCTCAGCGGGAGGCCACACCGGGGAGCTGTTTTTT

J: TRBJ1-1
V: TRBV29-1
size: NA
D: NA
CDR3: CSVGGAFAMNTEAFF
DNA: TGCAGCGTAGGGGGGGCATTTGCCATGAACACTGAAGCTTTCTTT

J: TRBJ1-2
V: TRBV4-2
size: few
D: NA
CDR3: CASSRYQQGAPGGYTF
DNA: TGTGCCAGCAGCCGGTATCAACAGGGCGCACCCGGTGGCTACACCTTC

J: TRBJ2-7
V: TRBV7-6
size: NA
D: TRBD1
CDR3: CASSSGQGPSYEQYF
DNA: TGTGCCAGCAGCTCCGGACAGGGTCCTTCCTACGAGCAGTACTTC

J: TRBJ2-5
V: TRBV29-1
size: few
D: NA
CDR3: CSGRQGFRTETQYF
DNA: TGCAGCGGTCGTCAGGGATTCAGGACGGAGACCCAGTACTTC

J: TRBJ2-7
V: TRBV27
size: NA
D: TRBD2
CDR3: CASSLRRGAYYEQYF
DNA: TGTGCCAGCAGTTTACGGCGGGGGGCTTACTACGAGCAGTACTTC

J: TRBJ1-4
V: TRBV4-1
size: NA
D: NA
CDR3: CASRQLSTNEKLFF
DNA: TGCGCCAGCAGACAGCTTTCAACTAATGAAAAACTGTTTTTT

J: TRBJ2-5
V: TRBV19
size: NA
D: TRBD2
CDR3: CASSLGREMSETQYF
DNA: TGTGCCAGTAGCTTGGGGCGGGAGATGTCAGAGACCCAGTACTTC

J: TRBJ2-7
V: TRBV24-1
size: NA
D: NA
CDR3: CATSDGAYEQYF
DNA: TGTGCCACCAGTGATGGAGCCTACGAGCAGTACTTC

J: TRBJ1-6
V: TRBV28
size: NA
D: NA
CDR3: CASSLDSNSPLHF
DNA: TGTGCCAGCAGTCTCGATAGTAATTCACCCCTCCACTTT

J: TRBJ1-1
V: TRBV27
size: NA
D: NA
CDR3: CASGRLPRGSEAFF
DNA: TGTGCCAGCGGTCGACTACCGAGGGGGTCTGAAGCTTTCTTT

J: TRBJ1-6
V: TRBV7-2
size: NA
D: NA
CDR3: CASSLGLPQEGSPLHF
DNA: TGTGCCAGCAGCTTAGGCCTTCCACAGGAGGGATCACCCCTCCACTTT